This TCR beta chain was recorded in a study of identical twins. Study-level results: In cord blood, abundant beta clonotypes had fewer insertions; memory showed no trend.

This clonotype was detected a few times. The antigen remains unidentified. Germline CDR1 is SGHTA and CDR2 is FQGNSA. V lost 4 bases and J lost 5; bases outside the gene matches: 7. This CDR3 region has 14 residues. TCRdb ran MiXCR on the 5' RACE reads and lists one entry per CDR3 protein. The table has about 480,000 distinct CDR3 sequences, approximately 14% seen once. This sample was also put to use in a study of yellow fever vaccine responses in identical twins.

The receptor was derived from a woman between 18 and 30 years old in good health. V and J are TRBV7-2 and TRBJ2-7; 8 bases fit TRBD1. Sequenced sample: CD4+ T cells sorted from blood. The CDR3 DNA reads TGTGCCAGCAGCTCGCAGGGGGCGGCGGACGAGCAGTACTTC. Its translation: CASSSQGAADEQYF.